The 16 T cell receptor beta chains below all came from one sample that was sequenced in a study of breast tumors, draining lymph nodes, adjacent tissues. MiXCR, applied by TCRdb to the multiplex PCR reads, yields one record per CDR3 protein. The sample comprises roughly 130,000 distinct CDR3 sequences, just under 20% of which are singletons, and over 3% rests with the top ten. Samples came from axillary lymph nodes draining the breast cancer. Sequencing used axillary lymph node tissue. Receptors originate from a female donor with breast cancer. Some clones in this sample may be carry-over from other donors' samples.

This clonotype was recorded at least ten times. The CDR3 DNA reads as TGTGCCAGCAGCTTAGCGCTGGACGGATTGCTCCACTTT. Translation: CASSLALDGLLHF. This chain links TRBV7-8 with TRBJ1-6, with D unresolved. Deletions cut 0 bases from V and 16 bases from J, with 13 bases between. Germline CDR1 is SGHVS and CDR2 is FQNEAQ. This CDR3 is 13 amino acids long.

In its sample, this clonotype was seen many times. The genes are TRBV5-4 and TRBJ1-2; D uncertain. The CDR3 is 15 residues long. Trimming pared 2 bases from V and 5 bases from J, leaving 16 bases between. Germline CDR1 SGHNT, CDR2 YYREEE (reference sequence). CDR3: CASSLRGSEGYGYTF. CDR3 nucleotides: TGTGCCAGCAGCTTAAGAGGAAGTGAGGGATATGGCTACACCTTC.

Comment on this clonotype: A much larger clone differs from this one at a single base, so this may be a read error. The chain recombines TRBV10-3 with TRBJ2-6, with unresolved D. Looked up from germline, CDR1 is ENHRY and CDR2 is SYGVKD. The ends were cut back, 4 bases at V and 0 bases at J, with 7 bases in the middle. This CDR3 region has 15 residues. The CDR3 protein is CAISGGVSGANVLTF. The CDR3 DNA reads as TGTGCCATCAGTGGAGGCGTCTCTGGGGCCAACGTCCTGACTTTC.

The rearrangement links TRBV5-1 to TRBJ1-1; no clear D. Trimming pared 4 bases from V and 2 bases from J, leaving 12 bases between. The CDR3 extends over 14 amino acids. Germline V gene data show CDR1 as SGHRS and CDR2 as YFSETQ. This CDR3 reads CASSHGGSNTEAFF. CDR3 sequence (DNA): TGCGCCAGCAGCCATGGCGGATCCAACACTGAAGCTTTCTTT.

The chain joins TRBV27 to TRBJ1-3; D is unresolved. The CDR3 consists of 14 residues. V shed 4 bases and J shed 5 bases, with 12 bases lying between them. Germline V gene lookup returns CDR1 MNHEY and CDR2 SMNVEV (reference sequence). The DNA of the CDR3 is TGTGCCAGCAGTTCAGGAAACTCGAGAAACACCATATATTTT. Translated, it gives CASSSGNSRNTIYF.

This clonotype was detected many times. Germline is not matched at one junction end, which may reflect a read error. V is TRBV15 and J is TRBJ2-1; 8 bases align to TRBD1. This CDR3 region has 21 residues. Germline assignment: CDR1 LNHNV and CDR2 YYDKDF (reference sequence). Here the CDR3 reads CATSGEMGATDGTGKYNEQFF. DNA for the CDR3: TGTGCCACCAGCGGAGAGATGGGTGCGACGGATGGGACAGGAAAATACAATGAGCAGTTCTTC.

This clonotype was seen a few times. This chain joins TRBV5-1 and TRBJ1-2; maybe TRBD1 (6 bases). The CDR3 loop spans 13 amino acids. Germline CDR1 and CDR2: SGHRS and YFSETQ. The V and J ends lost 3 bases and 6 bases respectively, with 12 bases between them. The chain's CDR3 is CASSYQGRDGYTF. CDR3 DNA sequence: TGCGCCAGCAGCTATCAGGGGCGTGATGGCTACACCTTC.

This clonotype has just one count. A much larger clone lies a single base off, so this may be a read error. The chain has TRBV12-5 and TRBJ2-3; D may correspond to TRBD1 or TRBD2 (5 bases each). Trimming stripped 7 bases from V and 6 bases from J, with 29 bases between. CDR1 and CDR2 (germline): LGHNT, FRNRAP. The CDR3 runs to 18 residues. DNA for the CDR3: TGTGCTAGTGCTTCCTGGGGCACGGCAGGGAGCGACCCGGATACGCAGTATTTT. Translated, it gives CASASWGTAGSDPDTQYF.

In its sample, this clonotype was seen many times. The CDR3 nucleotides are TGTGCCATCAGTGAGTCCGGACAGGGGCATCAGCCCCAGCATTTT. This gives the protein CAISESGQGHQPQHF. The J gene is TRBJ1-5, the V gene TRBV10-3; 9 bases align to TRBD1. V was pared by 0 bases and J by 5 bases, with 2 bases of the junction left unmatched. The CDR3 runs 15 residues. The germline V gene encodes CDR1 ENHRY and CDR2 SYGVKD.

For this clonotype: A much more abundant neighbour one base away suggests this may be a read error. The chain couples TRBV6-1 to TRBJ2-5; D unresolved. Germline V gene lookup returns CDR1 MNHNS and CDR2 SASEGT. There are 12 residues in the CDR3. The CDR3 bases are TGTACCAGCACGGTCTATCAAGAGACCCAGTACTTC. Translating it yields CTSTVYQETQYF.

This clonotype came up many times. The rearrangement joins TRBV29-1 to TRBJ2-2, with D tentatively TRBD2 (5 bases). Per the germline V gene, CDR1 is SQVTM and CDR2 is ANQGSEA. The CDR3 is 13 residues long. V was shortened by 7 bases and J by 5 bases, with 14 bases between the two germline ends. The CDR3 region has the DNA TGCAGCGCCGGCGGGTCGTGGACCGGGGAGCTGTTTTTT. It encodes CSAGGSWTGELFF.

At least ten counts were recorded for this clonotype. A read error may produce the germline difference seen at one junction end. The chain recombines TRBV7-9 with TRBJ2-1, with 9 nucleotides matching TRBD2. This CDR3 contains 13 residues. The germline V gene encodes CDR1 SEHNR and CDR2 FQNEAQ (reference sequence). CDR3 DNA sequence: TGTGCCAGCAGCTTAGCGCAGGGGCGGGAGGGTCTCTTC. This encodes CASSLAQGREGLF.

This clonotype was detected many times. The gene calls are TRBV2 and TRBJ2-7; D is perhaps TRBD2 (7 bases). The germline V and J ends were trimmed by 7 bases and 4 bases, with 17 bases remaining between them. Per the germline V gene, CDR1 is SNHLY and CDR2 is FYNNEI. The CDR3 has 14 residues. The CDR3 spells CASNGGGGRYEQYF. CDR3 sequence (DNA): TGTGCCAGCAATGGGGGGGGCGGGAGATACGAGCAGTACTTC.

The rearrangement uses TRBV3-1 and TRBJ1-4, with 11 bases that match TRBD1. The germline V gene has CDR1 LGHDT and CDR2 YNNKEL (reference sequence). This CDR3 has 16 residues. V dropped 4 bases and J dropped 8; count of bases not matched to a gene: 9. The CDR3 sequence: CASSPPWDRGGEKLFF. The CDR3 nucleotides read TGTGCCAGCAGCCCCCCTTGGGACAGGGGGGGGGAAAAACTGTTTTTT.

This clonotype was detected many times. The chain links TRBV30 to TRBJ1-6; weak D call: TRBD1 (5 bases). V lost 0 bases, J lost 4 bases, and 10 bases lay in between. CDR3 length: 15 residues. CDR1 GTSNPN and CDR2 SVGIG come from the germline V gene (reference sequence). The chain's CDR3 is CAWSVVPGYNSPLHF. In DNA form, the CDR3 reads TGTGCCTGGAGTGTAGTACCAGGGTATAATTCACCCCTCCACTTT.

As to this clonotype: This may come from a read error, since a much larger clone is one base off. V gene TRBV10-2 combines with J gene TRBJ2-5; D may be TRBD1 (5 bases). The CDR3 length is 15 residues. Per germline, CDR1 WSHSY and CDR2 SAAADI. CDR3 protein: CASSEYGAEQEAQYF. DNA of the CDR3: TGCGCCAGCAGTGAGTATGGGGCAGAACAAGAGGCCCAGTACTTC.